This T cell receptor (beta chain) came from a study of T-cell reconstitution after alpha-beta-depleted transplantation in children. The CDR3 totals 13 residues. The germline V gene has CDR1 SGHKS and CDR2 YYEKEE (reference sequence). The germline V and J ends were trimmed by 0 bases and 5 bases, with 9 bases remaining between them. Unique molecular identifiers were incorporated during preparation of the TCRbeta library. TCRdb redid the calling of the PCR reads with MiXCR, one entry per CDR3 protein. Found here are roughly 300,000 distinct CDR3 sequences, under 14% of them singletons; the top ten hold around 22%. This clonotype was seen ten or more times. Its antigen is currently unknown. The study's findings and limits: The origin of high day-60 TCRbeta diversity in some patients lay in surviving recipient T cells and thymic progenitors. After one year, T-cell counts and TCRbeta diversity mostly came from new T cells.

The sequencing here drew on peripheral blood, taken 180 days after TCRalphabeta/CD19-depleted stem cell transplant. This TCR was recovered from a male patient under 10 years old who had a stem cell transplant for chronic granulomatous disease, so the T cells may come from the graft donor. The chain links TRBV5-5 to TRBJ2-7, with D unclear. CDR3 sequence: CASSLEGPHEQYF. In DNA form, the CDR3 reads TGTGCCAGCAGCTTGGAGGGTCCTCACGAGCAGTACTTC.